The rows below give T cell receptor beta chains drawn from one sample of a study of T cell repertoires in cytomegalovirus infection. Each CDR3 protein gets one entry after TCRdb re-called the reads with MiXCR. The sample shows about 140,000 distinct CDR3 sequences, about 6.1% of them seen only once. The sample taken for sequencing was PBMCs. The source is a human donor in good health (CMV status not recorded). Some clones in this sample may be carry-over from other donors' samples. CDR3s leave out the opening cysteine and the closing phenylalanine or tryptophan.

v_call	j_call	cdr3_aa
TRBV5-1	TRBJ1-4	ASSNDGDLSEKLF
TRBV4-1	TRBJ2-7	ASSQVSTGPYEQY
TRBV7-9	TRBJ1-1	AGTKRSNTEAF
TRBV28	TRBJ1-4	ASSLSYGRDSATNEKLF
TRBV19	TRBJ2-4	ASSIDNKNIQY
TRBV12-3/TRBV12-4	TRBJ1-3	ASSPQTGENTIY
TRBV28	TRBJ2-1	ASSPRGTVFNEQF
TRBV19	TRBJ1-2	ASSGLDRVRGYT
TRBV5-8	TRBJ1-2	ASSPGTALYGYT
TRBV7-2	TRBJ2-7	ASSLGGGQVPYEQY
TRBV30	TRBJ2-7	AWSLPRDRLDEQY
TRBV28	TRBJ2-3	ASILQGVTDTQY
TRBV6-5	TRBJ1-2	ASSPGSRGYT